This entry lists 12 T cell receptor beta chains sequenced from one sample in a study of blood T cell repertoires in COVID-19. Clones were sequenced by immunoSEQ multiplex PCR, and TCRdb holds only the in-frame ones, with some missing. The sample includes 140,000 to 150,000 clones, approximately 90% of them seen just once. The sample comprised PBMCs or T cells enriched from blood (not recorded which). The receptors stem from a man aged 50 to 60 who had recovered from COVID-19.

This clone was recorded a few times. The chain uses TRBV11-1 and TRBJ1-3, with D possibly matching TRBD1 (6 bases). Germline V lookup: CDR1 SGHAT, CDR2 FQDESV (reference sequence). There are 16 residues in the CDR3. V was pared by 2 bases and J by 0 bases, with 11 bases between. CDR3 region: CASSLHRATSGNTIYF. The CDR3 bases are TGTGCCAGCAGCTTACACAGGGCCACCTCTGGAAACACCATATATTTT.

This clone came up a few times. The chain carries TRBV15 and TRBJ1-1, with TRBD1 as a possible D gene (6 bases). The germline V and J ends were trimmed by 0 bases and 7 bases, with 15 bases remaining between them. This CDR3 spans 15 amino acids. Germline lookup yields CDR1 LNHNV and CDR2 YYDKDF (reference sequence). CDR3 nucleotide sequence: TGTGCCACCAGCAGAGAAATGGGGGCTGAGATTGAAGCTTTCTTT. Its protein is CATSREMGAEIEAFF. The full variable domain, in which reference TRBV15 and TRBJ1-1 provide the parts outside the CDR3, is DAMVIQNPRYQVTQFGKPVTLSCSQTLNHNVMYWYQQKSSQAPKLLFHYYDKDFNNEADTPDNFQSRRPNTSFCFLDIRSPGLGDTAMYLCATSREMGAEIEAFFGQGTRLTVV.

The chain couples TRBV27 to TRBJ1-6; 8 positions agree with TRBD1. This CDR3 has 18 amino acids. CDR1 and CDR2 (germline): MNHEY, SMNVEV (reference sequence). The ends lost 1 base at V and 10 bases at J; junction bases unmatched: 15. The CDR3 DNA reads as TGTGCCAGCAGTTTATTACCGGGGAGGGACAGGCCAGGGTCACCCCTCCACTTT. Its translation is CASSLLPGRDRPGSPLHF.

In DNA form, the CDR3 reads TGTGCCAGCTCACCACGGACAGGGGGCGCAGACATTCAGTACTTC. Protein sequence: CASSPRTGGADIQYF. V is TRBV18 and J is TRBJ2-4, with 11 bases fitting TRBD1. Trimming cost V 1 base and J 8 bases; bases outside gene matches: 4. The length of the CDR3 is 15 residues. Per germline, CDR1 KGHSH and CDR2 LQKENI.

This chain links TRBV19 with TRBJ1-3; possibly TRBD1 for D (6 bases). Germline values: CDR1 LNHDA, CDR2 SQIVND (reference sequence). CDR3 length equals 14 residues. Trimming stripped 2 bases from V and 4 bases from J, with 9 bases between. CDR3 sequence: CASSISGDGNTIYF. In nucleotides, the CDR3 is TGTGCCAGTAGTATATCAGGGGACGGAAACACCATATATTTT.

This chain joins TRBV7-8 and TRBJ1-6, with D perhaps matching TRBD1 (5 bases). The length of the CDR3 is 15 residues. Per the germline V gene, CDR1 is SGHVS and CDR2 is FQNEAQ. V was cut by 1 base and J by 7 bases, with 11 bases left in between. Written as DNA, the CDR3 is TGTGCCAGCAGCTTAGGGCCAGGGCGGAATTCACCCCTCCACTTT. It codes for CASSLGPGRNSPLHF.

The CDR3 region has the DNA TGTGCCAGCAGCTTGGAAGACGGGTGGGTCTATGGCTACACCTTC. It codes for CASSLEDGWVYGYTF. The gene calls are TRBV5-4 and TRBJ1-2; D not resolved. This CDR3 region has 15 residues. Trimming left V 0 bases short and J 4 bases short, with 13 bases between. Germline-derived CDR1 and CDR2 are SGHNT and YYREEE (reference sequence).

This clone was picked up one time. The chain employs TRBV30 and TRBJ1-3; D remains ambiguous. The V and J ends lost 0 bases and 1 base respectively, with 7 bases between them. Looked up from germline, CDR1 is GTSNPN and CDR2 is SVGIG (reference sequence). The CDR3 extends over 14 amino acids. Written as DNA, the CDR3 is TGTGCCTGGAGTGTGACTCTATCTGGAAACACCATATATTTT. It translates to CAWSVTLSGNTIYF.

V is TRBV15 and J is TRBJ2-2; 9 bases agree with TRBD2. The CDR3 has 16 amino acids. The germline CDR1 and CDR2 sequences are LNHNV and YYDKDF (reference sequence). The ends lost 3 bases at V and 7 bases at J; junction bases unmatched: 9. The CDR3 DNA is TGTGCCACCAGCAGCGGTCGCGGGAGGGCCGTCGGGGAGCTGTTTTTT. Amino acids: CATSSGRGRAVGELFF.

This chain connects TRBV5-6 to TRBJ2-3; TRBD1 agrees at 10 bases. With V trimmed by 3 bases and J by 4 bases, 2 bases remained unmatched. Germline CDR1 reads SGHDT; CDR2 reads YYEEEE. There are 14 residues in the CDR3. This CDR3 is CASSWGTGADTQYF. CDR3 nucleotide sequence: TGTGCCAGCAGCTGGGGGACAGGGGCAGATACGCAGTATTTT.

This chain connects TRBV7-2 to TRBJ2-7; D is perhaps TRBD1 (5 bases). Germline CDR1 and CDR2: SGHTA and FQGNSA. V lost 5 bases and J lost 4, with 9 bases in between. The CDR3 sequence is 12 residues long. The CDR3 loop is CASSQGLYEQYF. The DNA for the CDR3 is TGTGCCAGCAGCCAGGGTCTTTACGAGCAGTACTTC. Full variable domain (missing parts from reference TRBV7-2 and TRBJ2-7): GAGVSQSPSNKVTEKGKDVELRCDPISGHTALYWYRQSLGQGLEFLIYFQGNSAPDKSGLPSDRFSAERTGGSVSTLTIQRTQQEDSAVYLCASSQGLYEQYFGPGTRLTVT.

The gene calls are TRBV27 and TRBJ2-2; D not certain. The CDR3 runs 13 residues. V lost 3 bases, J lost 0 bases, and 2 bases lay in between. The germline V gene encodes CDR1 MNHEY and CDR2 SMNVEV (reference sequence). The CDR3 loop reads CASSFTNTGELFF. CDR3 DNA sequence: TGTGCCAGCAGTTTTACGAACACCGGGGAGCTGTTTTTT.